These 15 T cell receptor beta chains were all obtained from the same sample, sequenced in a study of control samples from healthy donors and cancer patients. Measured with immunoSEQ multiplex PCR; TCRdb has only the in-frame clones, and not every one. Among tens of thousands of clones listed, around four fifths were seen once. The sequenced sample consisted of blood. These receptors all stem from a man aged 50-59 years in good health.

The gene calls are TRBV4-3 and TRBJ2-3; D is ambiguous. V lost 1 base and J lost 3, with 5 bases in between. CDR3 length equals 13 residues. Germline-derived CDR1 and CDR2 are LGHNA and YSLEER. The CDR3 region has the DNA TGCGCCAGCAGCCAAGTACCTACAGATACGCAGTATTTT. It translates to CASSQVPTDTQYF.

CDR3: CASSDTQGQFF. The CDR3 DNA reads TGCGCCAGCAGTGATACGCAGGGGCAGTTTTTT. The chain recombines TRBV10-2 with TRBJ1-4; D perhaps matches TRBD1 (6 bases). With 3 bases removed from V and 16 bases from J, the gap between germline ends came to 12 bases. Germline V gene data show CDR1 as WSHSY and CDR2 as SAAADI. The CDR3 is 11 residues long.

The rearrangement joins TRBV7-8 to TRBJ1-6; D might be TRBD1 (6 bases). The CDR3 is 16 residues long. Germline CDR1 and CDR2: SGHVS and FQNEAQ. The V end was cut by 5 bases, the J end by 7 bases, with 18 bases between. CDR3 coding DNA: TGTGCCAGCAGCCGGGGGGCAGGGACTCGCAATTCACCCCTCCACTTT. The encoded protein is CASSRGAGTRNSPLHF.

This clone was observed once. The chain joins TRBV24-1 to TRBJ1-5; 7 bases map to TRBD1. The CDR3 totals 15 residues. Germline V gives CDR1 KGHDR, CDR2 SFDVKD. Trimming removed 3 bases from V and 2 bases from J; junction bases left unmatched: 3. In DNA, the CDR3 is TGTGCCACCAGTGATCGCACAGGGGGCAATCAGCCCCAGCATTTT. Its protein is CATSDRTGGNQPQHF.

The V call is TRBV24-1, the J call TRBJ1-5, with TRBD1 matching 8 bases. CDR1 and CDR2 (germline): KGHDR, SFDVKD. The J segment lost 6 bases and the V segment lost 3 bases, leaving 6 bases of the junction unmatched. The CDR3 loop spans 15 amino acids. The DNA of the CDR3 is TGTGCCACCAGTGATGGCAGGGGGCCAGGTCAGCCCCAGCATTTT. It translates to CATSDGRGPGQPQHF.

This sequence joins TRBV28 and TRBJ1-5, with D possibly being TRBD1 (5 bases). The CDR3 loop spans 17 amino acids. The V end lost 3 bases, the J end lost 0 bases, and 15 bases lay between the germline ends. CDR1 and CDR2 from the germline V gene are MDHEN and SYDVKM. The CDR3 reads CASSFSGQGNSNQPQHF. The CDR3 bases are TGTGCCAGCAGTTTTAGCGGCCAGGGCAATAGCAATCAGCCCCAGCATTTT.

The rearrangement joins TRBV30 to TRBJ1-4, with 8 bases fitting TRBD1. V dropped 1 base and J dropped 3; count of bases not matched to a gene: 1. CDR1 GTSNPN and CDR2 SVGIG come from the germline V gene (reference sequence). The CDR3 has 14 amino acids. The CDR3 region has the DNA TGTGCCTGGAGTGGGACAGGGTCTAATGAAAAACTGTTTTTT. The encoded protein is CAWSGTGSNEKLFF.

V usage is TRBV6-5 and J usage is TRBJ1-4, with 7 bases fitting TRBD1. CDR1 is MNHEY, CDR2 SVGAGI, per germline. There are 13 residues in the CDR3. V lost 10 bases to trimming and J lost 7 bases; unmatched junction nucleotides: 9. The CDR3 reads CATRQGRSEKLFF. The DNA for the CDR3 is TGTGCCACCCGACAGGGAAGGAGTGAAAAACTGTTTTTT.

The chain is built from TRBV19 and TRBJ1-6; no clear D. The CDR3 has 13 residues. V shed 5 bases and J shed 14 bases, with 16 bases lying between them. The germline V gene encodes CDR1 LNHDA and CDR2 SQIVND (reference sequence). Here the CDR3 reads CASSPSGDSSLHF. The CDR3 DNA is TGTGCCAGTAGTCCCTCGGGCGACTCATCCCTCCACTTT.

The gene calls are TRBV12-3 or TRBV12-4 and TRBJ1-1, with D uncertain. The CDR3 is 13 amino acids. Between the trimmed V and J ends, which lost 2 bases and 1 base, there was a span of 5 bases. The chain's CDR3 is CASSLPENTEAFF. For the CDR3, the DNA is TGTGCCAGCAGTTTACCCGAGAACACTGAAGCTTTCTTT.

This clone was seen just once. This chain uses TRBV20-1 with TRBJ2-1; D assignment may be TRBD1 or TRBD2 (5 bases each). V gave up 3 bases and J gave up 2 bases, with 11 bases separating them. This CDR3 region has 14 residues. The germline V gene has CDR1 DFQATT and CDR2 SNEGSKA (reference sequence). The CDR3: CSASWDPAYNEQFF. In DNA form, the CDR3 reads TGCAGTGCTAGTTGGGACCCGGCCTACAATGAGCAGTTCTTC.

The chain uses TRBV7-8 and TRBJ2-1; the D gene is possibly TRBD2 (5 bases). V dropped 5 bases and J dropped 0 bases, with 14 bases sitting between them. Germline CDR1 and CDR2: SGHVS and FQNEAQ. This CDR3 is built from 16 residues. The CDR3 DNA reads as TGTGCCAGCAGCCCCGCACGGACTGCCTCCTACAATGAGCAGTTCTTC. Protein product: CASSPARTASYNEQFF. The full variable domain, in which reference TRBV7-8 and TRBJ2-1 provide the parts outside the CDR3, is GAGVSQSPRYKVAKRGQDVALRCDPISGHVSLFWYQQALGQGPEFLTYFQNEAQLDKSGLPSDRFFAERPEGSVSTLKIQRTQQEDSAVYLCASSPARTASYNEQFFGPGTRLTVL.

This clone occurred a few times. V is TRBV19 and J is TRBJ2-2, with D maybe TRBD1 (6 bases). This CDR3 region has 14 residues. Germline lookup yields CDR1 LNHDA and CDR2 SQIVND (reference sequence). V was clipped by 6 bases and J by 0 bases, with 8 bases between them. CDR3 region: CASRGTPNTGELFF. As DNA, the CDR3 is TGTGCCAGTAGAGGGACACCGAACACCGGGGAGCTGTTTTTT. Filled out from reference TRBV19 and TRBJ2-2, the complete variable domain reads DGGITQSPKYLFRKEGQNVTLSCEQNLNHDAMYWYRQDPGQGLRLIYYSQIVNDFQKGDIAEGYSVSREKKESFPLTVTSAQKNPTAFYLCASRGTPNTGELFFGEGSRLTVL.

The chain links TRBV7-2 to TRBJ2-1; D might be TRBD2 (6 bases). The CDR3 contains 14 residues. V was pared by 0 bases and J by 4 bases, with 7 bases between. Germline loops: CDR1 SGHTA, CDR2 FQGNSA. This CDR3 reads CASSLASGYNEQFF. The CDR3 DNA is TGTGCCAGCAGCTTAGCTAGCGGTTACAATGAGCAGTTCTTC. The whole variable domain, filled in from reference TRBV7-2 and TRBJ2-1, reads GAGVSQSPSNKVTEKGKDVELRCDPISGHTALYWYRQSLGQGLEFLIYFQGNSAPDKSGLPSDRFSAERTGGSVSTLTIQRTQQEDSAVYLCASSLASGYNEQFFGPGTRLTVL.

This clone has a single count. This chain uses TRBV5-6 with TRBJ2-7; D remains ambiguous. The CDR3 extends over 12 amino acids. The V end lost 2 bases, the J end lost 1 base, and 4 bases lay between the germline ends. Germline-derived CDR1 and CDR2 are SGHDT and YYEEEE. CDR3 in DNA: TGTGCCAGCAGCTTCTGGTCCTACGAGCAGTACTTC. Its protein is CASSFWSYEQYF.